This TCR beta chain derives from a study of OX40 agonist ivuxolimab in advanced cancers. General observations from the study: Dosing at 0.1 to 3.0 mg/kg was accompanied by clonal expansion of CD4+ and CD8+ blood T cells by week 6. Relative to CD4+, CD8+ T cells held more expanded clones on average. The expanded peripheral T cells' antigen specificity was not determined.

Regarding this clone: Its specificity is unknown.

TCRdb's table, derived via immunoSEQ multiplex PCR, lists solely in-frame clones and lacks some. This table has more than 25,000 clones, around 84% appearing once. The source is an adult with an advanced solid tumor such as melanoma, head and neck, liver or kidney cancer. The specimen comprised CD4+ or CD8+ T cells sorted from blood, sampled in a trial of the OX40 agonist ivuxolimab.

CDR3 protein: CASSEGTTGNTIYF. The CDR3 DNA is TGTGCCAGCAGTGAGGGGACAACTGGAAACACCATATATTTT. The chain joins TRBV27 to TRBJ1-3, with D tentatively TRBD1 (6 bases). CDR3 length: 14 residues. V shed 5 bases and J shed 2 bases, with 10 bases lying between them. Germline CDR1 and CDR2: MNHEY and SMNVEV (reference sequence).